The next 2 T cell receptor beta chains were all read from a single sample in a study of T cell clones after liver transplantation. Generated by immunoSEQ multiplex PCR, the TCRdb table keeps only in-frame clones and is missing some. The table shows 65,000 to 80,000 clones, with 80% occurring only once. The starting material was CD4+ T cells from blood, obtained before liver transplant. All receptors come from a human donor who received a liver transplant.

The rearrangement joins TRBV5-1 to TRBJ2-3; D is possibly TRBD1 (6 bases). The CDR3 has 15 residues. Germline CDR1 SGHRS, CDR2 YFSETQ. V lost 4 bases and J 2 bases, leaving 14 bases between the germline ends. The CDR3 bases are TGCGCCAGCAGCGATCTACAGGGCTACACAGATACGCAGTATTTT. It specifies CASSDLQGYTDTQYF.

The rearrangement links TRBV9 to TRBJ2-3, with D unresolved. The CDR3 sequence is 15 residues long. Per germline, CDR1 SGDLS and CDR2 YYNGEE. Trimming left V 3 bases short and J 2 bases short, with 13 bases between. The CDR3 DNA follows: TGTGCCAGCAGCGCCCGACTTATCCACACAGATACGCAGTATTTT. Its protein product is CASSARLIHTDTQYF.